One sample yielded the 4 T cell receptor beta chains listed below, sequenced in a study of cytomegalovirus exposure and HLA in healthy donors. A multiplex PCR was run with 60 Vbeta primers and 13 Jbeta primers. Measured with immunoSEQ multiplex PCR; TCRdb has only the in-frame clones, and not every one. The repertoire includes 150,000 to 200,000 clones, approximately 88% of them detected once, and 0.8% to 1.3% sits in the top ten. Material for sequencing was PBMCs. The receptors come from a man in his thirties or forties in good health and CMV-seronegative.

The chain combines TRBV2 with TRBJ2-5; TRBD2 aligns across 7 bases. The ends lost 6 bases at V and 2 bases at J; junction bases unmatched: 6. CDR1 is SNHLY and CDR2 is FYNNEI in the germline V gene. The CDR3 has 14 residues. The CDR3 spells CASRELAPQETQYF. The CDR3 region has the DNA TGTGCCAGCAGAGAACTAGCGCCACAAGAGACCCAGTACTTC.

The CDR3, as DNA: TGTGCCAGCAGCCTTACGCGGACTAGCGGGGGGGTACTCAATGAGCAGTTCTTC. Amino acids: CASSLTRTSGGVLNEQFF. This chain connects TRBV11-2 to TRBJ2-1; 15 bases are a match to TRBD2. This CDR3 spans 18 amino acids. V was clipped by 5 bases and J by 6 bases; unmatched bases: 11. Germline lookup yields CDR1 SGHAT and CDR2 FQNNGV.

The gene calls are TRBV15 and TRBJ2-7; unclear D gene. V was pared by 0 bases and J by 0 bases, with 3 bases between. The CDR3 totals 13 residues. Germline assignment: CDR1 LNHNV and CDR2 YYDKDF (reference sequence). The CDR3 nucleotides are TGTGCCACCAGCAGAGACGGCTCCTACGAGCAGTACTTC. As protein: CATSRDGSYEQYF.

As concerns this clone: The junction does not match germline at one end; this may be a read error. The V call is TRBV5-6, the J call TRBJ1-6, with 11 positions matching TRBD1. CDR1 is SGHDT, CDR2 YYEEEE, per germline. The CDR3 runs to 14 residues. The CDR3 DNA reads TGTGCCAGCAGCTTGGCCCCTCGGGACAGGGGGACAAAGTTT. Encoded protein: CASSLAPRDRGTKF.